The 28 T cell receptor beta chains below all came from one sample that was sequenced in a study of HIV-infected patients and healthy controls. TCRdb re-analysed the 5' RACE reads in MiXCR, keeping a single row per CDR3 protein. The table lists tens of thousands of distinct CDR3 sequences, roughly 19% of them singletons, with 1.4% in the top ten. Sequencing was carried out using CD4+ T cells from blood. Receptors were obtained from a human donor in good health.

In its sample, this clonotype ranks as medium-sized. V and J are TRBV29-1 and TRBJ1-5, with D perhaps TRBD1 (5 bases). The germline CDR1 and CDR2 sequences are SQVTM and ANQGSEA. V gave up 6 bases and J gave up 1 base, with 16 bases separating them. This CDR3 has 15 amino acids. CDR3: CSVIIGTASNQPQHF. In DNA, the CDR3 is TGCAGCGTGATCATAGGGACGGCAAGCAATCAGCCCCAGCATTTT.

This clonotype has ten or more counts. The chain employs TRBV5-1 and TRBJ1-1; a weak D match, TRBD1 (5 bases). Germline lookup yields CDR1 SGHRS and CDR2 YFSETQ. V lost 2 bases and J lost 1, with 18 bases in between. The CDR3 is made up of 17 amino acids. CDR3 nucleotides: TGCGCCAGCAGCTTTCCACCCGACGAGGGGCGGAACACTGAAGCTTTCTTT. This translates into CASSFPPDEGRNTEAFF.

This rearrangement joins TRBV12-3 or TRBV12-4 to TRBJ2-2, with 9 bases identical to TRBD2. After removal of 6 bases from V and 6 bases from J, the junction contained 8 bases not matched to a gene. The CDR3 runs to 15 residues. The CDR3 here is CASRRGLAGSGELFF. CDR3 nucleotide sequence: TGTGCCAGCAGGCGGGGACTAGCAGGCTCCGGGGAGCTGTTTTTT.

V and J are TRBV5-4 and TRBJ1-2, with a weak D call TRBD1 (5 bases). The germline V gene has CDR1 SGHNT and CDR2 YYREEE (reference sequence). With 4 bases removed from V and 7 bases from J, the gap between germline ends came to 14 bases. The CDR3 contains 13 residues. The CDR3 reads CASSGFDSAGYTF. The CDR3 region has the DNA TGTGCCAGCAGCGGGTTTGACAGCGCTGGCTACACCTTC.

This CDR3 reads CASSLRWGTEAFF. The CDR3 DNA is TGTGCCAGCAGCTTACGATGGGGAACTGAAGCTTTCTTT. The chain couples TRBV7-3 to TRBJ1-1; D gene uncertain. Trimming pared 2 bases from V and 5 bases from J, leaving 9 bases between. CDR3 length: 13 amino acids. The V gene's germline CDR1 is SGHTA and CDR2 FQGTGA.

Many counts were recorded for this clonotype. The genes are TRBV27 and TRBJ2-5; D is perhaps TRBD1 or TRBD2 (6 bases each). There are 14 residues in the CDR3. Germline V gives CDR1 MNHEY, CDR2 SMNVEV (reference sequence). V lost 1 base, J lost 2 bases, and 8 bases lay in between. CDR3: CASSLLGGQETQYF. The CDR3 DNA sequence: TGTGCCAGCAGTTTATTAGGGGGGCAAGAGACCCAGTACTTC.

This clonotype has a handful of counts. The V gene is TRBV6-5, the J gene TRBJ2-7; D uncertain. The CDR3 is made up of 12 amino acids. V was pared by 10 bases and J by 2 bases, with 12 bases between. Germline CDR1 MNHEY, CDR2 SVGAGI. The DNA for the CDR3 is TGTGCCACCAAGAGGACCGCCTACGAGCAGTACTTC. This gives the protein CATKRTAYEQYF.

The CDR3 loop is CASSLGRDNEQFF. The CDR3 nucleotides read TGCGCCAGCAGCTTGGGGAGGGACAATGAGCAGTTCTTC. This rearrangement joins TRBV5-1 to TRBJ2-1, with D tentatively TRBD2 (6 bases). V was cut by 0 bases and J by 5 bases, with 6 bases left in between. CDR1 is SGHRS, CDR2 YFSETQ, per germline. The CDR3 loop spans 13 amino acids.

The J gene is TRBJ2-3, the V gene TRBV7-9; TRBD2 matches 9 bases. CDR3 length equals 16 residues. Losses at the gene ends were 1 base for V and 2 bases for J; bases not matched to a gene: 4. From germline, CDR1 is SEHNR and CDR2 FQNEAQ (reference sequence). Written as DNA, the CDR3 is TGTGCCAGCAGCTTAGTGGGGACTAGCCCCACAGATACGCAGTATTTT. Protein sequence: CASSLVGTSPTDTQYF. Full variable domain (missing parts from reference TRBV7-9 and TRBJ2-3): DTGVSQNPRHKITKRGQNVTFRCDPISEHNRLYWYRQTLGQGPEFLTYFQNEAQLEKSRLLSDRFSAERPKGSFSTLEIQRTEQGDSAMYLCASSLVGTSPTDTQYFGPGTRLTVL.

This clonotype was counted at least ten times. This chain connects TRBV11-1 to TRBJ1-1, with D hard to call. Germline V gene lookup returns CDR1 SGHAT and CDR2 FQDESV (reference sequence). This CDR3 has 12 residues. V was trimmed by 3 bases and J by 7 bases, leaving 9 bases between them. The CDR3: CASSFWKGEAFF. CDR3 DNA sequence: TGTGCCAGCAGCTTTTGGAAAGGTGAAGCTTTCTTT.

This clonotype came up many times. This chain joins TRBV2 and TRBJ1-5; D remains unclear. The CDR3 has 13 amino acids. Germline V lookup: CDR1 SNHLY, CDR2 FYNNEI. Trimming removed 8 bases at V and 3 bases at J, with 11 bases between. The CDR3, as DNA: TGTGCCAGCGAGGTACAGAACAATCAGCCCCAGCATTTT. Amino acids: CASEVQNNQPQHF.

This clonotype was seen a handful of times. V gene TRBV27 combines with J gene TRBJ2-7; D may be TRBD1 (6 bases). The CDR3 length is 14 residues. The V gene lost 6 bases and the J gene lost 0 bases, with 12 bases spanning the gap. The germline V gene encodes CDR1 MNHEY and CDR2 SMNVEV (reference sequence). For the CDR3, the DNA is TGTGCCAGCAGCCCCCGGACAGCCTCCTACGAGCAGTACTTC. The encoded protein is CASSPRTASYEQYF.

The J gene is TRBJ2-1, the V gene TRBV7-9, with 7 bases identical to TRBD2. The CDR3 contains 15 residues. CDR1 and CDR2 (germline): SEHNR, FQNEAQ (reference sequence). The junction had 11 bases not matched to a gene; V was cut back by 4 bases and J by 8 bases. The CDR3 DNA sequence: TGTGCCAGCAGCTCGGGACTAACGGGAGTCGATGAGCAGTTCTTC. Translating gives CASSSGLTGVDEQFF.

This clonotype was counted ten times or more. The rearrangement joins TRBV5-1 to TRBJ2-3; TRBD2 agrees at 13 bases. This CDR3 spans 17 amino acids. V shed 0 bases and J 4 bases; nucleotides not matched to a gene: 5. From germline, CDR1 is SGHRS and CDR2 YFSETQ. The CDR3 here is CASSLGLAGGTADTQYF. CDR3 coding DNA: TGCGCCAGCAGCTTGGGACTAGCGGGAGGTACCGCAGATACGCAGTATTTT. The full variable domain, in which reference TRBV5-1 and TRBJ2-3 provide the parts outside the CDR3, is KAGVTQTPRYLIKTRGQQVTLSCSPISGHRSVSWYQQTPGQGLQFLFEYFSETQRNKGNFPGRFSGRQFSNSRSEMNVSTLELGDSALYLCASSLGLAGGTADTQYFGPGTRLTVL.

This clonotype was seen more than once but under ten times. At one end the junction does not follow the germline gene, possibly because of a read error. The chain is built from TRBV13 and TRBJ1-3, with D possibly being TRBD1 (6 bases). Germline V gives CDR1 PRHDT, CDR2 FYEKMQ (reference sequence). This CDR3 contains 16 residues. DNA of the CDR3: TGTGCCAGCAGCTTGAGGGGTCCAGGGGCAGGAAACATCATATATTTT. It encodes CASSLRGPGAGNIIYF.

The rearrangement links TRBV6-2 or TRBV6-3 to TRBJ2-7; D gene uncertain. The CDR3 consists of 13 residues. With 2 bases removed from V and 3 bases from J, the gap between germline ends came to 8 bases. Per germline, CDR1 MNHEY and CDR2 SVGEGT. CDR3 sequence reads: CASSYGQHYEQYF. The DNA for the CDR3 is TGTGCCAGCAGTTACGGGCAGCACTACGAGCAGTACTTC.

The chain couples TRBV5-1 to TRBJ2-3; tentatively, D is TRBD2 (5 bases). V lost 0 bases and J 5 bases, leaving 16 bases between the germline ends. Germline assignment: CDR1 SGHRS and CDR2 YFSETQ. The CDR3 runs 16 residues. The CDR3 reads CASSLALAGFRDTQYF. As DNA, the CDR3 is TGCGCCAGCAGCTTGGCGCTAGCTGGCTTTCGAGATACGCAGTATTTT. The full variable domain, in which reference TRBV5-1 and TRBJ2-3 provide the parts outside the CDR3, is KAGVTQTPRYLIKTRGQQVTLSCSPISGHRSVSWYQQTPGQGLQFLFEYFSETQRNKGNFPGRFSGRQFSNSRSEMNVSTLELGDSALYLCASSLALAGFRDTQYFGPGTRLTVL.

This clonotype was seen at least ten times. The gene calls are TRBV6-5 and TRBJ2-7; 9 bases agree with TRBD1. J lost 1 base, V lost 2 bases, and 6 bases had no gene match. The germline V gene encodes CDR1 MNHEY and CDR2 SVGAGI. This CDR3 is built from 16 residues. In DNA form, the CDR3 reads TGTGCCAGCAGTTACGCGGGACAGGGCCCATCCTACGAGCAGTACTTC. Translating gives CASSYAGQGPSYEQYF.

This clonotype was observed many times. The CDR3 region is CASSNKWTDQPQHF. CDR3 DNA sequence: TGTGCCAGCAGCAACAAATGGACGGATCAGCCCCAGCATTTT. The chain links TRBV6-5 to TRBJ1-5; D remains unclear. V dropped 6 bases and J dropped 5 bases, with 14 bases sitting between them. CDR3 length equals 14 residues. Germline CDR1 reads MNHEY; CDR2 reads SVGAGI.

On this clonotype: Germline and junction disagree at one end, which may indicate a read error. V and J are TRBV6-6 and TRBJ2-5; no firm D call. This CDR3 has 16 amino acids. The germline V gene encodes CDR1 MNHNY and CDR2 SVGAGI (reference sequence). The CDR3 DNA sequence: TGTGCCAGCAGTGCCAACGGAGACTGGTTACAAGAGACCCGGTACTTC. Amino acid sequence: CASSANGDWLQETRYF.

The chain carries TRBV14 and TRBJ2-7; D is unclear. CDR1 is SGHDN and CDR2 is FVKESK in the germline V gene. V lost 1 base and J 6 bases, leaving 13 bases between the germline ends. This CDR3 has 14 residues. Here the CDR3 reads CASSQGGSLGEQYF. The CDR3 bases are TGTGCCAGCAGCCAAGGTGGCAGCCTAGGCGAGCAGTACTTC. Filled out from reference TRBV14 and TRBJ2-7, the complete variable domain reads EAGVTQFPSHSVIEKGQTVTLRCDPISGHDNLYWYRRVMGKEIKFLLHFVKESKQDESGMPNNRFLAERTGGTYSTLKVQPAELEDSGVYFCASSQGGSLGEQYFGPGTRLTVT.

This clonotype was detected a few times. The CDR3 nucleotides are TGTGCCAGCAGTCCGACCGGGACAGGGGTTCGCAATAATCAGCCCCAGCATTTT. Protein product: CASSPTGTGVRNNQPQHF. This chain joins TRBV6-2 or TRBV6-3 and TRBJ1-5; 10 nucleotides match TRBD1. Germline loops: CDR1 MNHEY, CDR2 SVGEGT. With V trimmed by 5 bases and J by 4 bases, 14 bases remained unmatched. The CDR3 is 18 amino acids.

The J gene is TRBJ2-7, the V gene TRBV7-2; 9 positions match TRBD2. The trim removed 5 bases at V and 4 bases at J, leaving 6 bases unmatched. Germline CDR1 reads SGHTA; CDR2 reads FQGNSA. The CDR3 covers 14 residues. The CDR3 region has the DNA TGTGCCAGCAGCCGCCTAGCGGGAAGGTACGAGCAGTACTTC. Its protein is CASSRLAGRYEQYF.

This clonotype was recorded many times. The chain carries TRBV20-1 and TRBJ2-7; tentatively, D is TRBD2 (6 bases). Germline V gene data show CDR1 as DFQATT and CDR2 as SNEGSKA (reference sequence). The CDR3 length is 17 residues. The V end lost 1 base, the J end lost 0 bases, and 19 bases lay between the germline ends. CDR3 bases: TGCAGTGCTAGAGCTATGACTAAGCCTAGCGACTCCTACGAGCAGTACTTC. Translated: CSARAMTKPSDSYEQYF.

This chain joins TRBV6-5 and TRBJ2-3; unclear D gene. This CDR3 contains 13 residues. The V gene's germline CDR1 is MNHEY and CDR2 SVGAGI. Trimming pared 2 bases from V and 4 bases from J, leaving 7 bases between. The CDR3 DNA reads as TGTGCCAGCAGTTACAAAGCCTCAGATACGCAGTATTTT. This sequence encodes CASSYKASDTQYF.

V gene TRBV2 combines with J gene TRBJ1-5; 9 bases map to TRBD1. The ends lost 2 bases at V and 3 bases at J; junction bases unmatched: 8. Germline V gene data show CDR1 as SNHLY and CDR2 as FYNNEI. The CDR3 covers 17 residues. The CDR3 protein is CASSERTGVVYNQPQHF. CDR3 coding DNA: TGTGCCAGCAGTGAACGGACAGGGGTAGTATACAATCAGCCCCAGCATTTT.

This clonotype occurred many times. This sequence joins TRBV29-1 and TRBJ1-1; 10 bases are shared with TRBD1. The germline gives CDR1 SQVTM, CDR2 ANQGSEA. V trimming: 7 bases; J trimming: 4 bases; junction bases outside the gene matches: 9. This CDR3 is built from 14 residues. The CDR3 DNA is TGCAGCGGGACGGGACAGGGGATTTTCACTGAAGCTTTCTTT. This gives the protein CSGTGQGIFTEAFF. Filled out from reference TRBV29-1 and TRBJ1-1, the complete variable domain reads SAVISQKPSRDICQRGTSLTIQCQVDSQVTMMFWYRQQPGQSLTLIATANQGSEATYESGFVIDKFPISRPNLTFSTLTVSNMSPEDSSIYLCSGTGQGIFTEAFFGQGTRLTVV.

The chain carries TRBV29-1 and TRBJ2-1, with D perhaps TRBD1 (6 bases). This CDR3 has 13 residues. CDR1 is SQVTM, CDR2 ANQGSEA, per germline. V lost 7 bases and J 4 bases, leaving 14 bases between the germline ends. CDR3 in DNA: TGCAGCGAAGGGGGTCTGGATTACAATGAGCAGTTCTTC. Amino acid sequence: CSEGGLDYNEQFF.